This section outlines one TCR beta chain sequence together with its context. The authors' processing: Amplified reference gene primers provided the basis for estimating nucleated cell counts. The table came from immunoSEQ multiplex PCR; TCRdb's copy has only in-frame clones and leaves some out. The V and J calls and clone size are taken from that table; D and trimming were inferred from the DNA. The sample contains some 180,000 clones, about 76% of which appear only once. Germline V gene data show CDR1 as MGHRA and CDR2 as YSYEKL. Trimming at V came to 3 bases and at J to 0 bases, leaving 7 bases not matched to a gene. The CDR3 loop spans 17 amino acids. This sample is part of a study of blood T cell repertoires in COVID-19. Study-wide background: Spain, Italy and the United States supplied samples that represented acute and convalescent COVID-19. T cells, B-cell-depleted T cells, or PBMCs supplied cDNA or gDNA.

Material for sequencing was peripheral blood. This clonotype was obtained from a woman aged 40 to 50 with COVID-19, enrolled during active disease. The rearrangement links TRBV4-1 to TRBJ2-5, with 10 bases matching TRBD2. In nucleotides, the CDR3 is TGCGCCAGCAGCCACGGCGCACTAGCGGGGCACCAAGAGACCCAGTACTTC. This sequence encodes CASSHGALAGHQETQYF.